Presented here are 27 T cell receptor beta chains from one specimen sequenced in a study of vaccination and CD4 T cells after COVID-19. Sequencing of cultured CD4+ T cell DNA used the Oncomine TCR Beta short-read assay. TCRdb fed the PCR reads into MiXCR, producing one record per CDR3 protein. This sample has 20,000 to 25,000 distinct CDR3 sequences, with roughly 50% found just once. Specified treatment: roughly ten-day PBMC culture with coronavirus spike peptide pools or control peptides (ViraFEST assay). These receptors are not linked to any known antigen. The sequenced sample consisted of CD4+ T cells from blood, cultured in vitro. The origin of the receptors is a human donor who had recovered from COVID-19.

Notes on this clonotype: The junction does not match germline at one end; this may be a read error. The chain recombines TRBV7-2 with TRBJ1-4, with TRBD1 as a possible D gene (5 bases). This CDR3 is built from 12 residues. Germline CDR1 reads SGHTA; CDR2 reads FQGNSA. CDR3 sequence (DNA): TGTGCCAGCAGATTAGCCGGGGGACCACTGTTTTTT. Its protein is CASRLAGGPLFF.

The table lists this clonotype with a few counts. J is TRBJ1-5 and V is TRBV12-3 or TRBV12-4, with unresolved D. Between the trimmed V and J ends, which lost 6 bases and 0 bases, there was a span of 18 bases. The CDR3 contains 17 residues. The DNA for the CDR3 is TGTGCCAGCAGCCATGGAATGGGCAGCTCTAGCAATCAGCCCCAGCATTTT. As protein: CASSHGMGSSSNQPQHF.

This clonotype was detected a few times. The chain is built from TRBV20-1 and TRBJ1-1, with 11 bases identical to TRBD1. The CDR3 sequence is 13 residues long. The ends lost 5 bases at V and 5 bases at J; junction bases unmatched: 4. Germline assignment: CDR1 DFQATT and CDR2 SNEGSKA (reference sequence). This chain's CDR3 is CSASGTGGTEAFF. Here the CDR3 DNA reads TGCAGTGCTTCCGGGACAGGGGGGACTGAAGCTTTCTTT.

A few counts support this clonotype. The J gene is TRBJ1-2, the V gene TRBV7-9, with D hard to call. The CDR3 length is 12 residues. V lost 1 base and J 6 bases, leaving 6 bases between the germline ends. CDR1 is SEHNR and CDR2 is FQNEAQ in the germline V gene (reference sequence). The CDR3 DNA is TGTGCCAGCAGCTTAGAGGGCGATGGCTACACCTTC. It specifies CASSLEGDGYTF. Filled out from reference TRBV7-9 and TRBJ1-2, the complete variable domain reads DTGVSQNPRHKITKRGQNVTFRCDPISEHNRLYWYRQTLGQGPEFLTYFQNEAQLEKSRLLSDRFSAERPKGSFSTLEIQRTEQGDSAMYLCASSLEGDGYTFGSGTRLTVV.

In its sample, this clonotype was seen a few times. This chain connects TRBV27 to TRBJ2-7; perhaps D is TRBD1 or TRBD2 (5 bases each). Trimming removed 3 bases at V and 0 bases at J, with 18 bases between. This CDR3 region has 17 residues. Germline V lookup: CDR1 MNHEY, CDR2 SMNVEV (reference sequence). The CDR3 protein is CASSFLPRDGISYEQYF. As DNA, the CDR3 is TGTGCCAGCAGTTTCCTCCCCAGGGACGGAATCTCCTACGAGCAGTACTTC.

This clonotype was counted only a few times. The chain has TRBV2 and TRBJ1-1; the D is unclear. CDR1 is SNHLY and CDR2 is FYNNEI in the germline V gene. V was trimmed by 5 bases and J by 8 bases, leaving 12 bases between them. CDR3 length equals 12 residues. The CDR3 nucleotides are TGTGCCAGCAGTCCCTACACCGTCGAAGCTTTCTTT. This codes for CASSPYTVEAFF.

This clonotype was picked up a small number of times. This CDR3 reads CASSPTSGLETQYF. The CDR3 DNA sequence: TGTGCCAGCAGCCCGACTAGCGGATTGGAGACCCAGTACTTC. The V call is TRBV25-1, the J call TRBJ2-5; TRBD2 agrees at 9 bases. The germline gives CDR1 MGHDK, CDR2 SYGVNS. The length of the CDR3 is 14 residues. The V and J ends lost 6 bases and 5 bases, in that order; junction bases with no gene match: 7.

The genes are TRBV6-2 or TRBV6-3 and TRBJ1-1; D may be TRBD1 (5 bases). CDR1 is MNHEY, CDR2 SVGEGT, per germline. V was clipped by 4 bases and J by 0 bases, with 15 bases between them. The CDR3 runs 16 residues. CDR3 in DNA: TGTGCCAGCAGTTTTTCCCGAGGGGCCATGAACACTGAAGCTTTCTTT. It yields the protein CASSFSRGAMNTEAFF.

This clonotype is a singleton in its sample. The rearrangement links TRBV11-2 to TRBJ1-1; D is possibly TRBD1 (6 bases). Deletions cut 1 base from V and 3 bases from J, with 9 bases between. This CDR3 spans 14 amino acids. The germline CDR1 and CDR2 sequences are SGHAT and FQNNGV. The DNA of the CDR3 is TGTGCCAGCAGCTTAGCAGGGGTATACACTGAAGCTTTCTTT. Translated, it gives CASSLAGVYTEAFF.

The V gene is TRBV7-6, the J gene TRBJ2-7; the D gene is possibly TRBD1 (6 bases). The CDR3 contains 12 residues. The V gene's germline CDR1 is SGHVS and CDR2 FNYEAQ. V shed 11 bases and J shed 4 bases, with 15 bases lying between them. The CDR3 DNA is TGTGCCCTCGCCCAGGGGTCGTACGAGCAGTACTTC. Its protein product is CALAQGSYEQYF.

The rearrangement uses TRBV3-1 and TRBJ1-2; D not resolved. This CDR3 is built from 14 residues. Germline CDR1 reads LGHDT; CDR2 reads YNNKEL (reference sequence). The V gene lost 0 bases and the J gene lost 2 bases, with 7 bases spanning the gap. CDR3 nucleotide sequence: TGTGCCAGCAGCCAAGATTTAGGGAACTATGGCTACACCTTC. Protein sequence: CASSQDLGNYGYTF.

V and J are TRBV10-3 and TRBJ1-5; D possibly corresponds to TRBD1 (6 bases). The CDR3 runs 16 residues. From germline, CDR1 is ENHRY and CDR2 SYGVKD. With 2 bases removed from V and 0 bases from J, the gap between germline ends came to 11 bases. CDR3 residues: CAISETGIYSNQPQHF. CDR3 bases: TGTGCCATCAGTGAGACAGGGATCTATAGCAATCAGCCCCAGCATTTT.

This clonotype has more than one count but fewer than ten. The V and J genes are TRBV7-3 and TRBJ2-4; D is tentatively TRBD1 or TRBD2 (5 bases each). Trimming took 5 bases from V and 8 from J, leaving 19 bases between them. The length of the CDR3 is 15 residues. Germline loops: CDR1 SGHTA, CDR2 FQGTGA. The CDR3 DNA is TGTGCCAGCAGCCGGAGAGGGGAGCCCTGGGACATTCAGTACTTC. This encodes CASSRRGEPWDIQYF.

The chain joins TRBV2 to TRBJ2-5, with D perhaps TRBD2 (5 bases). The V end was cut by 10 bases, the J end by 4 bases, with 16 bases between. The CDR3 extends over 13 amino acids. From germline, CDR1 is SNHLY and CDR2 FYNNEI. This chain's CDR3 is CATTPQRGETQYF. In nucleotides, the CDR3 is TGTGCCACCACCCCTCAACGGGGAGAGACCCAGTACTTC.

V usage is TRBV15 and J usage is TRBJ2-3; a weak D match, TRBD1 (5 bases). Per germline, CDR1 LNHNV and CDR2 YYDKDF (reference sequence). The CDR3 is made up of 19 amino acids. V lost 1 base to trimming and J lost 4 bases, with 24 bases between them. The CDR3 is CATSRVRQGTRNKADTQYF. The CDR3 coding sequence is TGTGCCACCAGCAGAGTTCGTCAGGGCACGAGGAATAAGGCAGATACGCAGTATTTT. Full variable domain (outside the CDR3, taken from reference TRBV15 and TRBJ2-3): DAMVIQNPRYQVTQFGKPVTLSCSQTLNHNVMYWYQQKSSQAPKLLFHYYDKDFNNEADTPDNFQSRRPNTSFCFLDIRSPGLGDTAMYLCATSRVRQGTRNKADTQYFGPGTRLTVL.

The table lists this clonotype with a few counts. The J gene is TRBJ1-4, the V gene TRBV7-9; no clear D gene. Between the trimmed V and J ends, which lost 5 bases and 8 bases, there was a span of 24 bases. The CDR3 runs 17 residues. CDR1 is SEHNR, CDR2 FQNEAQ, per germline (reference sequence). Written as DNA, the CDR3 is TGTGCCAGCAGCCTAGAGGCCGGACCGGGCCATCGGGAAAAACTGTTTTTT. It translates to CASSLEAGPGHREKLFF.

The gene calls are TRBV4-3 and TRBJ2-3; D remains ambiguous. The CDR3 has 13 residues. CDR1 and CDR2 (germline): LGHNA, YSLEER. V shed 1 base and J shed 3 bases, with 5 bases lying between them. CDR3 DNA: TGCGCCAGCAGCCAAGGTGTGACAGATACGCAGTATTTT. This translates into CASSQGVTDTQYF.

The table lists this clonotype with a count of one. The gene calls are TRBV4-2 and TRBJ1-4, with a possible D match to TRBD1 (5 bases). The V gene lost 0 bases and the J gene lost 3 bases, with 8 bases spanning the gap. The CDR3 is 15 residues long. The germline gives CDR1 LGHNA, CDR2 YNFKEQ. CDR3 in DNA: TGTGCCAGCAGCCAAGATTCAGGGCCTAATGAAAAACTGTTTTTT. Its translation is CASSQDSGPNEKLFF.

V is TRBV6-1 and J is TRBJ2-5; D possibly corresponds to TRBD2 (6 bases). Trimming stripped 7 bases from V and 6 bases from J, with 15 bases between. CDR3 length: 13 amino acids. Germline V CDR1 and CDR2: MNHNS, SASEGT. The CDR3 region is CASTPGSSQTQYF. The CDR3, as DNA: TGTGCCAGCACCCCCGGGAGTAGTCAGACCCAGTACTTC.

The CDR3 nucleotides read TGTGCCAGCAGTTTAGGCGATACCGGGACAGGGCCTCTGTCCTATAATTCACCCCTCCACTTT. Amino acid sequence: CASSLGDTGTGPLSYNSPLHF. The chain is built from TRBV12-3 or TRBV12-4 and TRBJ1-6; 9 positions match TRBD1. V shed 1 base and J 1 base; nucleotides not matched to a gene: 14. The CDR3 length is 21 residues.

The chain joins TRBV6-5 to TRBJ1-4; the D is unclear. From germline, CDR1 is MNHEY and CDR2 SVGAGI. Trimming removed 2 bases from V and 7 bases from J, with 14 bases in between. The CDR3 is 15 amino acids. DNA of the CDR3: TGTGCCAGCAGTTACCCCGGCCGGGGTCCTGAAAAACTGTTTTTT. This translates into CASSYPGRGPEKLFF.

The rearrangement joins TRBV20-1 to TRBJ2-1, with a tentative D call TRBD2 (6 bases). V lost 2 bases and J lost 4, with 12 bases in between. The germline V gene has CDR1 DFQATT and CDR2 SNEGSKA (reference sequence). CDR3 length equals 14 residues. The CDR3 sequence is CSARMGTLYNEQFF. The CDR3 DNA is TGCAGTGCTAGAATGGGGACTCTGTACAATGAGCAGTTCTTC.

The chain links TRBV20-1 to TRBJ2-7, with 9 bases fitting TRBD2. The germline V gene has CDR1 DFQATT and CDR2 SNEGSKA (reference sequence). J gave up 6 bases and V 3 bases, and 3 bases lay outside the gene matches. This CDR3 has 12 amino acids. The CDR3 bases are TGCAGTGCTAGGACTAGCGGTTTCGAGCAGTACTTC. Its protein product is CSARTSGFEQYF.

The chain couples TRBV10-3 to TRBJ1-1; a possible D gene is TRBD1 (6 bases). Looked up from germline, CDR1 is ENHRY and CDR2 is SYGVKD. V lost 2 bases and J lost 1, with 8 bases in between. The CDR3 is made up of 14 amino acids. DNA for the CDR3: TGTGCCATCAGTGAGGGACAGACGAACACTGAAGCTTTCTTT. Translation: CAISEGQTNTEAFF.

This chain joins TRBV7-3 and TRBJ1-4; D call uncertain. This CDR3 is built from 13 residues. Germline values: CDR1 SGHTA, CDR2 FQGTGA. V lost 3 bases, J lost 5 bases, and 7 bases lay in between. CDR3 sequence: CASSFKANEKLFF. The CDR3 DNA is TGTGCCAGCAGCTTTAAGGCGAATGAAAAACTGTTTTTT.

The rearrangement uses TRBV7-8 and TRBJ1-2, with D tentatively TRBD1 (5 bases). Trimming cost V 1 base and J 3 bases, with 9 bases left between them. The CDR3 has 14 residues. Germline-derived CDR1 and CDR2 are SGHVS and FQNEAQ. The CDR3 is CASSLVGHDYGYTF. DNA of the CDR3: TGTGCCAGCAGCTTAGTGGGGCATGACTATGGCTACACCTTC.

This clonotype occurred a few times. This rearrangement joins TRBV1 to TRBJ2-2; the DNA was not used to check the table's D call, TRBD1. TRBV1 is designated a pseudogene. The CDR3 extends over 15 amino acids. CDR3 in DNA: TGCACCAGCACGGGACAAGATGCGAACACCGGGGAGCTGTTTTTT. Translated: CTSTGQDANTGELFF.